Presented here are 15 T cell receptor beta chains from one specimen sequenced in a study of PD-1 blockade in classical Hodgkin lymphoma. Clones were read by immunoSEQ multiplex PCR, and TCRdb kept only the in-frame ones, dropping some. The sample includes around 6,000 clones, just under 80% seen only once; the top ten take around 4%. Every patient had relapsed following autologous stem cell transplantation, and cohorts differed in brentuximab vedotin exposure. Negative selection with magnetic separation was used to purify CD4+ T cells from thawed PBMCs. Here the sequenced sample was CD4+ T cells from blood, taken at baseline. These TCRs come from a human donor with classical Hodgkin lymphoma.

The gene calls are TRBV6-1 and TRBJ2-7; weak D call: TRBD2 (6 bases). V was trimmed by 0 bases and J by 3 bases, leaving 15 bases between them. The CDR3 is 16 amino acids. The germline gives CDR1 MNHNS, CDR2 SASEGT. The CDR3 DNA reads TGTGCCAGCAGTGAAGCAGGTATGGCGGGGAGCTACGAGCAGTACTTC. Translating gives CASSEAGMAGSYEQYF.

Only a few counts were recorded for this clone. The DNA for the CDR3 is TGTGCCAGCAGTGGCCTCCGGGGGACCAACTATGGCTACACCTTC. Translated: CASSGLRGTNYGYTF. This chain joins TRBV2 and TRBJ1-2; possible D gene TRBD1, 5 bases. Trimming stripped 4 bases from V and 2 bases from J, with 14 bases between. This CDR3 has 15 amino acids. The germline V gene has CDR1 SNHLY and CDR2 FYNNEI.

This chain connects TRBV5-4 to TRBJ2-5, with TRBD2 as a possible D gene (7 bases). Deletions cut 2 bases from V and 3 bases from J, with 11 bases between. Per germline, CDR1 SGHNT and CDR2 YYREEE (reference sequence). The CDR3 consists of 14 residues. CDR3 residues: CASSFGGGEETQYF. CDR3 sequence (DNA): TGTGCCAGCAGCTTCGGAGGGGGGGAAGAGACCCAGTACTTC.

The chain joins TRBV4-2 to TRBJ2-1; 11 bases match TRBD2. Germline V gene data show CDR1 as LGHNA and CDR2 as YNFKEQ. The CDR3 consists of 20 residues. V lost 4 bases and J lost 4; bases outside the gene matches: 18. This chain's CDR3 is CASSLLSPTSGEAVYNEQFF. CDR3 nucleotide sequence: TGTGCCAGCAGCCTGCTATCTCCGACTAGCGGGGAGGCCGTTTACAATGAGCAGTTCTTC.

The chain combines TRBV28 with TRBJ1-4, with D possibly matching TRBD1 (5 bases). The V end lost 10 bases, the J end lost 8 bases, and 17 bases lay between the germline ends. The CDR3 extends over 13 amino acids. Germline V CDR1 and CDR2: MDHEN, SYDVKM. CDR3 sequence: CATGGARGEKLFF. The CDR3 nucleotides are TGTGCCACCGGTGGGGCGAGAGGAGAAAAACTGTTTTTT.

To note about this clone: At one of its ends the junction is not consistent with the germline gene, which may arise from a read error. The chain carries TRBV13 and TRBJ1-4; D is ambiguous. CDR1 and CDR2 from the germline V gene are PRHDT and FYEKMQ (reference sequence). This CDR3 is built from 12 residues. For the CDR3, the DNA is TGTGCCAGCAGCTTAGGTGGAGTCGAAATGGTTTTT. Amino acid sequence: CASSLGGVEMVF.

This clone was found once. V and J are TRBV11-2 and TRBJ1-1; 8 bases are shared with TRBD1. Germline loops: CDR1 SGHAT, CDR2 FQNNGV. The CDR3 is made up of 16 amino acids. V was pared by 5 bases and J by 3 bases, with 11 bases of the junction left unmatched. In DNA, the CDR3 is TGTGCCAGCAGCCCCACAGGGGGTAACCTTGACACTGAAGCTTTCTTT. Its protein is CASSPTGGNLDTEAFF. Full variable domain (remainder filled in from reference TRBV11-2 and TRBJ1-1): EAGVAQSPRYKIIEKRQSVAFWCNPISGHATLYWYQQILGQGPKLLIQFQNNGVVDDSQLPKDRFSAERLKGVDSTLKIQPAKLEDSAVYLCASSPTGGNLDTEAFFGQGTRLTVV.

The chain employs TRBV5-6 and TRBJ2-7; tentatively, D is TRBD1 or TRBD2 (6 bases each). V dropped 2 bases and J dropped 3 bases, with 24 bases sitting between them. The CDR3 loop spans 18 amino acids. Germline V gene lookup returns CDR1 SGHDT and CDR2 YYEEEE. The chain's CDR3 is CASSFGKRVRGRFYEQYF. In nucleotides, the CDR3 is TGTGCCAGCAGCTTCGGTAAGCGGGTCAGGGGACGTTTCTACGAGCAGTACTTC.

The chain couples TRBV5-4 to TRBJ1-1; D gene uncertain. The germline V and J ends were trimmed by 5 bases and 4 bases, with 15 bases remaining between them. Looked up from germline, CDR1 is SGHNT and CDR2 is YYREEE (reference sequence). The CDR3 sequence is 14 residues long. In DNA, the CDR3 is TGTGCCAGCAGTTTATCCTCCCGAGTCACTGAAGCTTTCTTT. Translation: CASSLSSRVTEAFF. The complete variable domain, with remaining parts taken from reference TRBV5-4 and TRBJ1-1, reads ETGVTQSPTHLIKTRGQQVTLRCSSQSGHNTVSWYQQALGQGPQFIFQYYREEENGRGNFPPRFSGLQFPNYSSELNVNALELDDSALYLCASSLSSRVTEAFFGQGTRLTVV.

The chain joins TRBV6-6 to TRBJ2-5; D is unclear. Germline CDR1 is MNHNY and CDR2 is SVGAGI (reference sequence). With 0 bases removed from V and 4 bases from J, the gap between germline ends came to 12 bases. The CDR3 length is 15 residues. The CDR3 protein is CASSYSTLAGETQYF. CDR3 coding DNA: TGTGCCAGCAGTTACTCTACTTTAGCTGGAGAGACCCAGTACTTC.

The chain is built from TRBV29-1 and TRBJ2-5, with D perhaps TRBD1 or TRBD2 (5 bases each). Trimming removed 3 bases at V and 5 bases at J, with 13 bases between. Per germline, CDR1 SQVTM and CDR2 ANQGSEA. There are 13 residues in the CDR3. CDR3 nucleotide sequence: TGCAGCGTTGATAAGGGGAGCGGCGAGACCCAGTACTTC. Translation gives CSVDKGSGETQYF. Based on the CDR3 plus reference TRBV29-1 and TRBJ2-5, the full variable domain is SAVISQKPSRDICQRGTSLTIQCQVDSQVTMMFWYRQQPGQSLTLIATANQGSEATYESGFVIDKFPISRPNLTFSTLTVSNMSPEDSSIYLCSVDKGSGETQYFGPGTRLLVL.

This chain joins TRBV9 and TRBJ2-3, with 14 bases aligning to TRBD2. Germline CDR1 reads SGDLS; CDR2 reads YYNGEE. Unmatched junction bases numbered 6, after V lost 1 base and J lost 5 bases. This CDR3 is built from 17 residues. The CDR3 DNA follows: TGTGCCAGCAGCGTAATCGGGACTAGCGGGGGCCTAGATACGCAGTATTTT. It specifies CASSVIGTSGGLDTQYF.

The chain recombines TRBV6-5 with TRBJ1-1, with TRBD1 as a possible D gene (5 bases). The CDR3 spans 14 residues. Germline V gene lookup returns CDR1 MNHEY and CDR2 SVGAGI. Trimming stripped 6 bases from V and 2 bases from J, with 13 bases between. The CDR3 DNA reads as TGTGCCAGCAGCCTAGGGAGGGGAAACACTGAAGCTTTCTTT. Its protein is CASSLGRGNTEAFF.

V gene TRBV10-3 combines with J gene TRBJ2-7; D remains ambiguous. The CDR3 covers 13 residues. Germline CDR1 is ENHRY and CDR2 is SYGVKD. V dropped 0 bases and J dropped 4 bases, with 7 bases sitting between them. As DNA, the CDR3 is TGTGCCATCAGTGAGTCGAGAAGTTACGAGCAGTACTTC. Its protein is CAISESRSYEQYF.

V gene TRBV28 combines with J gene TRBJ2-2; D is unclear. V was shortened by 10 bases and J by 2 bases, with 8 bases between the two germline ends. Germline V gene data show CDR1 as MDHEN and CDR2 as SYDVKM. CDR3 length: 12 residues. In nucleotides, the CDR3 is TGTGCCATGACAAGTAACACCGGGGAGCTGTTTTTT. The encoded protein is CAMTSNTGELFF.